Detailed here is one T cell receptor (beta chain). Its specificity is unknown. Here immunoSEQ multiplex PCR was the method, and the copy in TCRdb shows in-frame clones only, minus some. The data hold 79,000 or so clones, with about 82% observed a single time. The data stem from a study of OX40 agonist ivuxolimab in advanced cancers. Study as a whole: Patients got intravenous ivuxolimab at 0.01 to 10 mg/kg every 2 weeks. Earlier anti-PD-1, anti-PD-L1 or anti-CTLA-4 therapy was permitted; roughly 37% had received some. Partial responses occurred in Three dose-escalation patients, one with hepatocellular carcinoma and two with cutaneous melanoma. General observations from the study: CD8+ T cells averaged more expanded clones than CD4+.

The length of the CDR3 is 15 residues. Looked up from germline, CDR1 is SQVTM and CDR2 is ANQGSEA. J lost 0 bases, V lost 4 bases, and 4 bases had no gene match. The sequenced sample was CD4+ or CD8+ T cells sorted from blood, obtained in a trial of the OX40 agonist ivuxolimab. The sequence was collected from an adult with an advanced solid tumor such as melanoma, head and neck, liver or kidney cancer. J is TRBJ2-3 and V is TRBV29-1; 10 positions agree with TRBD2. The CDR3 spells CSVGAGGLSTDTQYF. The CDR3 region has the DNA TGCAGCGTTGGAGCGGGGGGGCTCAGCACAGATACGCAGTATTTT.